This TCR beta chain was profiled in a study of cytomegalovirus exposure and HLA in healthy donors. Overall study results and limits: Being productive about 90% or about 30% of the time was typical of most TCR beta V segments in an earlier analysis. Researchers reported in a later analysis that a missense DCLRE1C variant was tied to TCR beta V- and J-gene trimming.

As to this clone: The antigen is unknown.

The CDR3 totals 14 residues. The germline V gene has CDR1 GTSNPN and CDR2 SVGIG (reference sequence). V was cut by 3 bases and J by 5 bases, with 16 bases left in between. PCR primers comprised 60 Vbeta and 13 Jbeta primers. In the authors' workflow: Counted up in a later analysis, unique TCR beta chains came to some 80 million, with around 12 million shared. This table comes from immunoSEQ multiplex PCR, and its TCRdb copy is limited to in-frame clones, with some not included. The V and J calls and the clone size are those of that table, but D and trimming were determined from the DNA. The repertoire holds fewer than 120,000 clones, with nearly 80% as singletons.

The sample consisted of PBMCs. The genes are TRBV30 and TRBJ2-5, with D maybe TRBD2 (5 bases). The sequence derives from a woman aged 30 to 39 in good health and CMV-seronegative. Here the CDR3 reads CAWSRGVASETQYF. The CDR3 DNA is TGTGCCTGGAGCCGGGGTGTAGCGTCGGAGACCCAGTACTTC.